The sequence of this T cell receptor (beta chain) was determined in a study of human T cells and chemical hapten exposure. On the study more broadly: Patients additionally received therapeutic doses of diphenylcyclopropenone on the scalp once a week, and this continued throughout the approximately 23-week study.

This clonotype was counted between two and nine times. Its antigen is undetermined. Documented time point: patch test 3, about 24 weeks after DPC sensitization. Stated treatment: therapeutic diphenylcyclopropenone sensitization with weekly scalp DPC. The authors extracted total RNA from unfractionated whole blood. In the original workflow: Samples held a median of roughly 100,000 TCRs, range 23,224–690,600. Each CDR3 protein gets one entry after TCRdb re-called the RACE reads with MiXCR. TCRdb, not the original authors, processed these V and J calls. The sample lists some 36,000 distinct CDR3 sequences; roughly 9.5% were seen once. Trimming shortened V by 0 bases and J by 5 bases, and 11 bases separated the two germline ends. This CDR3 comprises 14 residues. CDR1 SGDLS and CDR2 YYNGEE come from the germline V gene. Findings and limits, study-wide: Expanded TCR counts at PT1 were positively correlated with the patch test score. TCRs at high frequency, those above 1 in 1000, did not change with DPC sensitization.

This clonotype originated in a man over 45 with alopecia areata. Some clones in this sample may be carry-over from other donors' samples. V usage is TRBV9 and J usage is TRBJ1-1; D is perhaps TRBD1 (6 bases). The starting material was whole blood, obtained in connection with sensitization to the hapten diphenylcyclopropenone (DPC). The CDR3 loop reads CASSVVGGPTEAFF. CDR3 in DNA: TGTGCCAGCAGCGTAGTGGGGGGGCCAACTGAAGCTTTCTTT.